The 29 T cell receptor beta chains presented below share a single source sample, sequenced in a study of beta chain features in type 1 diabetes. All of the isolated RNA was reverse transcribed, so expressed TCRB transcripts were sequenced. Generated by immunoSEQ multiplex PCR, the TCRdb table keeps only in-frame clones and is missing some. Of about 710,000 clones in the sample, around an eighth were seen once. These receptors lack a known antigen. General study points: In every one of the four CD4+ subsets, TCRB CDR3s were moderately but significantly shorter in Type 1 diabetes patients.

The sequencing input was naive CD4+ T cells from blood. The receptors shown here come from a man aged 18 to 35 with type 1 diabetes.

A word on this clone: Other DNA sequences in this sample translate to the same CDR3. The CDR3 DNA follows: TGTGCCAGCAGCGTAGAGACGTACAATGAGCAGTTCTTC. Amino acids: CASSVETYNEQFF. The chain links TRBV9 to TRBJ2-1; D is unclear. The ends were cut back, 0 bases at V and 4 bases at J, with 5 bases in the middle. This CDR3 region has 13 residues. CDR1 is SGDLS, CDR2 YYNGEE, per germline.

In its sample, this clone was seen a few times. This sequence joins TRBV28 and TRBJ1-1; D gene uncertain. CDR1 is MDHEN and CDR2 is SYDVKM in the germline V gene. The CDR3 length is 12 residues. Trimming removed 3 bases from V and 11 bases from J, with 13 bases in between. The CDR3 loop is CASSLAAVGAFF. In DNA form, the CDR3 reads TGTGCCAGCAGTTTGGCGGCCGTGGGGGCTTTCTTT.

The chain combines TRBV5-4 with TRBJ2-6, with D unresolved. The CDR3 consists of 14 residues. Trimming pared 0 bases from V and 2 bases from J, leaving 3 bases between. The germline CDR1 and CDR2 sequences are SGHNT and YYREEE (reference sequence). The CDR3 DNA follows: TGTGCCAGCAGCTTGGGGGCTGGGGCCAACGTCCTGACTTTC. Translation gives CASSLGAGANVLTF.

There are a few counts of this clone. The chain has TRBV13 and TRBJ2-3, with D hard to call. The germline gives CDR1 PRHDT, CDR2 FYEKMQ (reference sequence). The V end lost 2 bases, the J end lost 6 bases, and 9 bases lay between the germline ends. The length of the CDR3 is 13 residues. The CDR3 here is CASSLMVRDTQYF. The CDR3 nucleotides read TGTGCCAGCAGCTTAATGGTTCGGGATACGCAGTATTTT.

This clone came up a few times. The rearrangement links TRBV29-1 to TRBJ1-1; D is ambiguous. The CDR3 has 14 residues. CDR1 is SQVTM and CDR2 is ANQGSEA in the germline V gene. The germline V and J ends were trimmed by 1 base and 4 bases, with 13 bases remaining between them. In DNA, the CDR3 is TGCAGCGTTGAAGGACACACGGGTGGCACTGAAGCTTTCTTT. This codes for CSVEGHTGGTEAFF. The variable domain in full, completed from reference TRBV29-1 and TRBJ1-1, reads SAVISQKPSRDICQRGTSLTIQCQVDSQVTMMFWYRQQPGQSLTLIATANQGSEATYESGFVIDKFPISRPNLTFSTLTVSNMSPEDSSIYLCSVEGHTGGTEAFFGQGTRLTVV.

The V gene is TRBV9, the J gene TRBJ2-2; 10 positions agree with TRBD2. From germline, CDR1 is SGDLS and CDR2 YYNGEE. V lost 0 bases to trimming and J lost 8 bases; unmatched junction nucleotides: 7. The CDR3 covers 16 residues. The chain's CDR3 is CASSVASSGSPGELFF. The DNA for the CDR3 is TGTGCCAGCAGCGTAGCCTCTAGCGGGAGTCCAGGGGAGCTGTTTTTT.

This clone was seen a handful of times. The chain combines TRBV15 with TRBJ2-7, with D perhaps being TRBD1 or TRBD2 (6 bases each). The CDR3 extends over 15 amino acids. V was trimmed by 1 base and J by 0 bases, leaving 10 bases between them. Germline CDR1 reads LNHNV; CDR2 reads YYDKDF (reference sequence). CDR3 coding DNA: TGTGCCACCAGCAGAGCGGGGGCCAACTCCTACGAGCAGTACTTC. Its translation is CATSRAGANSYEQYF.

This clone appeared a few times. As DNA, the CDR3 is TGTGCCTGGAGGGGACAGCCGAGCGGGGCTAATGAAAAACTGTTTTTT. Its protein product is CAWRGQPSGANEKLFF. The chain carries TRBV30 and TRBJ1-4, with 7 bases that match TRBD1. The CDR3 covers 16 residues. The germline V gene has CDR1 GTSNPN and CDR2 SVGIG (reference sequence). The ends lost 3 bases at V and 3 bases at J; junction bases unmatched: 10. The full variable domain, in which reference TRBV30 and TRBJ1-4 provide the parts outside the CDR3, is SQTIHQWPATLVQPVGSPLSLECTVEGTSNPNLYWYRQAAGRGLQLLFYSVGIGQISSEVPQNLSASRPQDRQFILSSKKLLLSDSGFYLCAWRGQPSGANEKLFFGSGTQLSVL.

This clone was counted many times. V and J are TRBV14 and TRBJ2-4; unclear D gene. The CDR3 loop spans 11 amino acids. Germline V lookup: CDR1 SGHDN, CDR2 FVKESK. V shed 6 bases and J shed 8 bases, with 8 bases lying between them. The CDR3 DNA follows: TGTGCCAGCAGGGATGGGGACATTCAGTACTTC. This gives the protein CASRDGDIQYF.

The genes are TRBV30 and TRBJ1-3, with 8 bases identical to TRBD1. The CDR3 covers 13 residues. V lost 3 bases, J lost 7 bases, and 5 bases stayed unmatched. Germline V CDR1 and CDR2: GTSNPN, SVGIG (reference sequence). The CDR3 loop is CAWSPGGLNTIYF. The CDR3 coding sequence is TGTGCCTGGAGCCCAGGGGGCTTGAACACCATATATTTT.

In its sample, this clone was seen a few times. The CDR3 spells CASSKVGRYNEQFF. CDR3 DNA: TGTGCCAGCAGCAAAGTCGGCAGATACAATGAGCAGTTCTTC. The chain employs TRBV21-1 and TRBJ2-1. TRBV21-1 is described as a pseudogene. The CDR3 totals 14 residues.

V gene TRBV6-5 combines with J gene TRBJ2-5, with D tentatively TRBD1 or TRBD2 (5 bases each). The CDR3 covers 14 residues. The ends were cut back, 2 bases at V and 5 bases at J, with 12 bases in the middle. Germline V gene data show CDR1 as MNHEY and CDR2 as SVGAGI. In DNA form, the CDR3 reads TGTGCCAGCAGTTACGGGGGACGCCAGGAGACCCAGTACTTC. Residues: CASSYGGRQETQYF.

This clone was detected only a few times. Written as DNA, the CDR3 is TGTGCCAGCAGCTTGGTAGCAGGGAATGACGAGCAGTACTTC. It is translated as CASSLVAGNDEQYF. This sequence joins TRBV5-4 and TRBJ2-7; a possible D gene is TRBD1 (5 bases). From germline, CDR1 is SGHNT and CDR2 YYREEE (reference sequence). There are 14 residues in the CDR3. V lost 0 bases to trimming and J lost 5 bases, with 12 bases between them.

CDR3 DNA sequence: TGTGCCTGGAGCGCGGGGGCAGGGCTCAATCAGCCCCAGCATTTT. Translated: CAWSAGAGLNQPQHF. This chain joins TRBV30 and TRBJ1-5, with a weak D call TRBD1 (6 bases). Germline lookup yields CDR1 GTSNPN and CDR2 SVGIG (reference sequence). Trimming pared 3 bases from V and 3 bases from J, leaving 15 bases between. This CDR3 spans 15 amino acids.

V usage is TRBV28 and J usage is TRBJ2-5; 7 bases are a match to TRBD2. The germline V gene encodes CDR1 MDHEN and CDR2 SYDVKM. The CDR3 is 13 residues long. Unmatched junction bases numbered 7, after V lost 7 bases and J lost 5 bases. Written as DNA, the CDR3 is TGTGCCAGCACCTCTGGGGGAGGGGAGACCCAGTACTTC. Encoded protein: CASTSGGGETQYF.

J is TRBJ2-1 and V is TRBV7-9; tentative D call: TRBD1 (7 bases). V was shortened by 8 bases and J by 2 bases, with 13 bases between the two germline ends. CDR3 length: 14 residues. The germline V gene has CDR1 SEHNR and CDR2 FQNEAQ (reference sequence). The CDR3 loop reads CASDPRGAYNEQFF. The CDR3 DNA follows: TGTGCCAGCGACCCCAGGGGGGCCTACAATGAGCAGTTCTTC. Using reference TRBV7-9 and TRBJ2-1 for the parts outside the CDR3, the full variable domain is DTGVSQNPRHKITKRGQNVTFRCDPISEHNRLYWYRQTLGQGPEFLTYFQNEAQLEKSRLLSDRFSAERPKGSFSTLEIQRTEQGDSAMYLCASDPRGAYNEQFFGPGTRLTVL.

This sequence joins TRBV5-1 and TRBJ2-5; 9 positions agree with TRBD1. Germline V gene data show CDR1 as SGHRS and CDR2 as YFSETQ. Germline trimming cut 4 bases from V and 2 bases from J; bases unmatched to any gene: 6. The CDR3 is made up of 15 amino acids. CDR3 in amino acids: CASSPYGTGQETQYF. The CDR3 DNA is TGCGCCAGCAGCCCGTACGGGACAGGGCAAGAGACCCAGTACTTC.

The V call is TRBV5-1, the J call TRBJ2-3; 9 bases fit TRBD2. Germline V gives CDR1 SGHRS, CDR2 YFSETQ. The trim removed 2 bases at V and 5 bases at J, leaving 6 bases unmatched. The CDR3 is 15 amino acids. CDR3 DNA: TGCGCCAGCAGCTTAATCGAGACTAGCGGAGATACGCAGTATTTT. Translated, it gives CASSLIETSGDTQYF.

This clone was recorded a few times. V usage is TRBV7-3 and J usage is TRBJ2-3; 9 nucleotides align to TRBD1. This CDR3 is 15 amino acids long. Trimming cost V 2 bases and J 2 bases; bases outside gene matches: 2. Looked up from germline, CDR1 is SGHTA and CDR2 is FQGTGA. In nucleotides, the CDR3 is TGTGCCAGCAGCTTAGGGACAGGGCCCACAGATACGCAGTATTTT. It specifies CASSLGTGPTDTQYF.

The chain is built from TRBV4-1 and TRBJ2-1, with 8 bases lining up with TRBD2. The CDR3 runs 15 residues. Germline V lookup: CDR1 MGHRA, CDR2 YSYEKL. Germline trimming cut 0 bases from V and 14 bases from J; bases unmatched to any gene: 12. The CDR3 coding sequence is TGCGCCAGCAGCCAAGATAGTGGTAGCGGGGTATCAAAGTTCTTC. It yields the protein CASSQDSGSGVSKFF.

This clone has more than one count but fewer than ten. This chain joins TRBV5-1 and TRBJ2-3; the D is unclear. The CDR3 is 14 residues long. CDR1 and CDR2 (germline): SGHRS, YFSETQ. Trimming removed 3 bases from V and 4 bases from J, with 12 bases in between. CDR3 bases: TGCGCCAGCAGCTCGGCCGTGTCTCCAGATACGCAGTATTTT. Encoded protein: CASSSAVSPDTQYF.

The chain has TRBV4-1 and TRBJ2-7; D possibly uses TRBD1 or TRBD2 (5 bases each). Germline V CDR1 and CDR2: MGHRA, YSYEKL. The CDR3 runs to 18 residues. Trimming removed 2 bases from V and 3 bases from J, with 23 bases in between. This chain's CDR3 is CASSQSLRGQRFFYEQYF. CDR3 nucleotides: TGCGCCAGCAGCCAATCTCTCCGGGGCCAGAGGTTCTTCTACGAGCAGTACTTC.

This clone was counted only a few times. The chain carries TRBV14 and TRBJ2-5, with 11 bases aligning to TRBD2. The V and J ends lost 4 bases and 1 base, in that order; junction bases with no gene match: 2. The length of the CDR3 is 15 residues. CDR1 and CDR2 from the germline V gene are SGHDN and FVKESK. The CDR3 region is CASSPGLAVQETQYF. The CDR3 DNA reads as TGTGCCAGCAGCCCGGGACTAGCGGTCCAAGAGACCCAGTACTTC.

V usage is TRBV7-8 and J usage is TRBJ1-2; D remains ambiguous. Germline values: CDR1 SGHVS, CDR2 FQNEAQ. Trimming pared 3 bases from V and 0 bases from J, leaving 5 bases between. CDR3 size: 13 residues. The CDR3 DNA reads TGTGCCAGCAGCTTGCTAGCTAACTATGGCTACACCTTC. Translated: CASSLLANYGYTF.

This clone appeared a few times. The chain links TRBV28 to TRBJ1-2, with a tentative D call TRBD1 (5 bases). The CDR3 spans 13 residues. In germline, CDR1 is MDHEN, CDR2 SYDVKM. V lost 8 bases to trimming and J lost 2 bases, with 12 bases between them. The CDR3 spells CASWRGENYGYTF. The CDR3 DNA reads as TGTGCCAGCTGGCGGGGGGAGAACTATGGCTACACCTTC.

This clone was picked up a small number of times. The V and J genes are TRBV27 and TRBJ1-5, with D unclear. The CDR3 extends over 15 amino acids. The ends were cut back, 4 bases at V and 8 bases at J, with 18 bases in the middle. The germline V gene encodes CDR1 MNHEY and CDR2 SMNVEV (reference sequence). For the CDR3, the DNA is TGTGCCAGCAGTTCAATTGCAGCCGGAGGTAAGCCCCAGCATTTT. As protein: CASSSIAAGGKPQHF.

In this sample, this clone turned up many times. The same CDR3 also results from other DNA sequences found in this sample. The chain carries TRBV10-3 and TRBJ1-2, with D unclear. Trimming pared 3 bases from V and 4 bases from J, leaving 6 bases between. Germline CDR1 is ENHRY and CDR2 is SYGVKD. The CDR3 covers 12 residues. CDR3 residues: CAISELSYGYTF. The CDR3 coding sequence is TGTGCCATCAGTGAATTAAGCTATGGCTACACCTTC.

The V and J genes are TRBV9 and TRBJ2-3; tentatively, D is TRBD1 (5 bases). V was shortened by 4 bases and J by 4 bases, with 22 bases between the two germline ends. Germline CDR1 and CDR2: SGDLS and YYNGEE. This CDR3 region has 17 residues. This CDR3 reads CASSLPLQAREADTQYF. The CDR3 DNA follows: TGTGCCAGCAGCCTCCCATTACAGGCTAGAGAGGCAGATACGCAGTATTTT.

This clone was observed a few times. This chain uses TRBV5-4 with TRBJ1-1, with D uncertain. The CDR3 is made up of 15 amino acids. The germline V and J ends were trimmed by 5 bases and 0 bases, with 14 bases remaining between them. Looked up from germline, CDR1 is SGHNT and CDR2 is YYREEE (reference sequence). The CDR3 DNA is TGTGCCAGCAGGACCGGGAACCCCATGAACACTGAAGCTTTCTTT. This gives the protein CASRTGNPMNTEAFF.